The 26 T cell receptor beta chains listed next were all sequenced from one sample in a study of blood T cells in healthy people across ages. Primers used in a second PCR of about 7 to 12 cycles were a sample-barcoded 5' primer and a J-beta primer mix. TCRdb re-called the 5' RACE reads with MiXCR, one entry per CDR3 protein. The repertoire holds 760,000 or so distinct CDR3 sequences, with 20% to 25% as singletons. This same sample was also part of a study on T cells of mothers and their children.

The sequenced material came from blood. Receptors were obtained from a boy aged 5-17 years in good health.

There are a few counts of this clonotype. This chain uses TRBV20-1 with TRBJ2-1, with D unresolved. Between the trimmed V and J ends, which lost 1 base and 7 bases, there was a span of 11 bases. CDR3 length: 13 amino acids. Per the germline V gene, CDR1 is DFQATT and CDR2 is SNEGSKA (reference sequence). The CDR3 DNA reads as TGCAGTGCTAGAGGACCGGCCGGGAATGAGCAGTTCTTC. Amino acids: CSARGPAGNEQFF.

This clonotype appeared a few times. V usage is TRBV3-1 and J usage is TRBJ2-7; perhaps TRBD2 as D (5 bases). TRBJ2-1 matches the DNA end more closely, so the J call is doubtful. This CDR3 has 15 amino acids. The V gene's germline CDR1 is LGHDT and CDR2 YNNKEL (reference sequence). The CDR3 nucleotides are TGTGCCAGCAGCCAATCCGAGACTATCTTTCATGAGCAGTTCTTC. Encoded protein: CASSQSETIFHEQFF.

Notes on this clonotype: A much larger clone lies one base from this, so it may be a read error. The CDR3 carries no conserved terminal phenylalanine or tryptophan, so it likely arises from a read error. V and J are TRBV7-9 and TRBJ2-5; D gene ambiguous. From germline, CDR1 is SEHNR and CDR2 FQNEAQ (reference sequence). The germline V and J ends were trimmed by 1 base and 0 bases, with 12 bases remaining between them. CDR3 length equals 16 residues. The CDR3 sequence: CASSLGAEMYQETQYL. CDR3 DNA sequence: TGTGCCAGCAGCTTAGGGGCCGAGATGTACCAAGAGACCCAGTACCTC.

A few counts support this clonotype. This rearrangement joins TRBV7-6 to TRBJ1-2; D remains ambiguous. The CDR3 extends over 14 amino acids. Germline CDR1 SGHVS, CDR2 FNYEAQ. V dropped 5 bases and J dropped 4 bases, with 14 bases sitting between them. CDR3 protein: CASSPDRAIYGYTF. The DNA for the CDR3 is TGTGCCAGCAGCCCCGACCGTGCCATCTATGGCTACACCTTC.

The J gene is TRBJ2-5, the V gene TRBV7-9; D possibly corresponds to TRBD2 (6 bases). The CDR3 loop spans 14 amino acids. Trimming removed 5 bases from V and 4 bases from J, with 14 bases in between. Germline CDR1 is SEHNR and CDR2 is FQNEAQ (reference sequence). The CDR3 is CASSLRLDAETQYF. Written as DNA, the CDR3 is TGTGCCAGCAGCCTGCGACTAGACGCAGAGACCCAGTACTTC.

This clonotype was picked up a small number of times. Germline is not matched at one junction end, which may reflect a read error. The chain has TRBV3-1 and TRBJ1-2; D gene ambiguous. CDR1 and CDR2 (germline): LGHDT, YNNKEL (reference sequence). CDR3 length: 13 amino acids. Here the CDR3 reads CTSSQKAGYGYTF. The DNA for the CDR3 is TGTACCAGCAGCCAGAAGGCGGGCTATGGCTACACCTTC.

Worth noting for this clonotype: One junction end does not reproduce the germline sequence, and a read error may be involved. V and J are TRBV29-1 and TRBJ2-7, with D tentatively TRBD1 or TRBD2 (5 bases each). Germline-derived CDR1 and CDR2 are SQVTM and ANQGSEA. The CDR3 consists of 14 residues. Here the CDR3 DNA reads TGCAGCGTTGAAGAAAAGGGACCGTTCGGCGAGCAGCACTTC. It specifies CSVEEKGPFGEQHF.

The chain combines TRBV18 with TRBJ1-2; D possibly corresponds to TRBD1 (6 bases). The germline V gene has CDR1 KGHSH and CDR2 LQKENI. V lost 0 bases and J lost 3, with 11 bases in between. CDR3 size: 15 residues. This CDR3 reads CASSPPKTGYYGYTF. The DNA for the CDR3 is TGTGCCAGCTCACCACCGAAGACAGGCTACTATGGCTACACCTTC.

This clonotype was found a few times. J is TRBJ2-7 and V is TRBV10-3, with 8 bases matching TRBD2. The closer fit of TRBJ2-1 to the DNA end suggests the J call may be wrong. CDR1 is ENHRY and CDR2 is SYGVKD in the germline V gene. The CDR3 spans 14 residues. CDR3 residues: CAITGDSGVNEQFF. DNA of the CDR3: TGTGCCATCACAGGAGATAGCGGGGTCAATGAGCAGTTCTTC.

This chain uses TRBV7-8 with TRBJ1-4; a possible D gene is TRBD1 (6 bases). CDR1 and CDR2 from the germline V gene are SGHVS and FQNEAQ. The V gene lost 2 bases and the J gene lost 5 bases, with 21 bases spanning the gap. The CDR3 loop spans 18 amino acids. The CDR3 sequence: CASSLKYDRREANEKLFF. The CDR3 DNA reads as TGTGCCAGCAGCTTAAAGTATGACAGGAGAGAAGCGAATGAAAAACTGTTTTTT.

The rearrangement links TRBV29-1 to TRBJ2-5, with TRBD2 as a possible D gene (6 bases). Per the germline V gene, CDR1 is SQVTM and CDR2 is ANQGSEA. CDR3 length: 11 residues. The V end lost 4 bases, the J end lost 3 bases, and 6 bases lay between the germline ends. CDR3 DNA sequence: TGCAGCGTTGGGGGGGAAGAGACCCAGTACTTC. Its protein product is CSVGGEETQYF.

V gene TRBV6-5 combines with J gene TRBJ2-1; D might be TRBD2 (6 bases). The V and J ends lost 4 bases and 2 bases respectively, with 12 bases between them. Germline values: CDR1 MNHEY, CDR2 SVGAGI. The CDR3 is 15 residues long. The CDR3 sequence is CASSLSRLAYNEQFF. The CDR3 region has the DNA TGTGCCAGCAGTTTGTCCCGACTAGCCTACAATGAGCAGTTCTTC.

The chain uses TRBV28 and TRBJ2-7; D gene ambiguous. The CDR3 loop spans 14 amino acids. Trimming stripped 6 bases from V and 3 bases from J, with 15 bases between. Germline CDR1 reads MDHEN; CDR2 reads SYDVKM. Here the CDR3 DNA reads TGTGCCAGCAGGAACCCAGGTAACGACTACGAGCAGTACTTC. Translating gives CASRNPGNDYEQYF.

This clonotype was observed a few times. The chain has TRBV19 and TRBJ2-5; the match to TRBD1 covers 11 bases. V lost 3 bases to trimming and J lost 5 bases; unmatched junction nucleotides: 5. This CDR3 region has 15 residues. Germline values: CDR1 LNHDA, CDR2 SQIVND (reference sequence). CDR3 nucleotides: TGTGCCAGTAGTATGGGGACAGGGGGTCGTGAGACCCAGTACTTC. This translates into CASSMGTGGRETQYF. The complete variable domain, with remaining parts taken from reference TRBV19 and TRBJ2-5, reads DGGITQSPKYLFRKEGQNVTLSCEQNLNHDAMYWYRQDPGQGLRLIYYSQIVNDFQKGDIAEGYSVSREKKESFPLTVTSAQKNPTAFYLCASSMGTGGRETQYFGPGTRLLVL.

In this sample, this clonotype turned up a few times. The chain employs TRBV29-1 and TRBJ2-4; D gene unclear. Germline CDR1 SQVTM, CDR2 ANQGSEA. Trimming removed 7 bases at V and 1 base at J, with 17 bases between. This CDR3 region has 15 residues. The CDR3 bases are TGCAGCGCCCAAATCCACAAAGGGGCCAAAAACATTCAGTACTTC. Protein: CSAQIHKGAKNIQYF.

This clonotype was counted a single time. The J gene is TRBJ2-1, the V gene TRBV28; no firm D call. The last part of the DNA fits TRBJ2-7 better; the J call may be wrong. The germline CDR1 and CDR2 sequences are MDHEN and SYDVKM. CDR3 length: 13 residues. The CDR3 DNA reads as TGTGCCACCCTGGGCGGCAGCTCCTACGAGCAGTACTTC. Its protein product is CATLGGSSYEQYF.

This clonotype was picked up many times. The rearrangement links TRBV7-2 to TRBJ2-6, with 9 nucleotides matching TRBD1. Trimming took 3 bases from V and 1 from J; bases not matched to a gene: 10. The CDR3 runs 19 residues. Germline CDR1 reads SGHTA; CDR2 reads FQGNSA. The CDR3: CASSLGVGTGWSGANVLTF. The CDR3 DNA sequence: TGTGCCAGCAGCTTGGGCGTAGGGACAGGGTGGTCTGGGGCCAACGTCCTGACTTTC.

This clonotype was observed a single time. The CDR3 here is CSVDLLAGGGVETQYF. The CDR3 DNA is TGCAGCGTTGACCTTCTAGCGGGTGGAGGTGTAGAGACCCAGTACTTC. The V gene is TRBV29-1, the J gene TRBJ2-5, with 8 nucleotides matching TRBD2. Germline CDR1 SQVTM, CDR2 ANQGSEA. The ends lost 3 bases at V and 4 bases at J; junction bases unmatched: 13. The CDR3 is 16 amino acids.

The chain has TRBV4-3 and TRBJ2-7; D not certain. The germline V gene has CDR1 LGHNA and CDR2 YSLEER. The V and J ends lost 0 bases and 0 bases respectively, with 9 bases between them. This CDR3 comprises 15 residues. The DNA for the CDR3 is TGCGCCAGCAGCCAAGAAACATCAGCCTCCTACGAGCAGTACTTC. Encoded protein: CASSQETSASYEQYF.

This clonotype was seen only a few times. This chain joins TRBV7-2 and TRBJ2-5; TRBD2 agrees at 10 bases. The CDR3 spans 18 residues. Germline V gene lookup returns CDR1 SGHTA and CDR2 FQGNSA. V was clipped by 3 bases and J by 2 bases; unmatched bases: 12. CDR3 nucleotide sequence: TGTGCCAGCAGCTTCGCCTCCTTGCTAGCGGGGGAACAAGAGACCCAGTACTTC. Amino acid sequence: CASSFASLLAGEQETQYF.

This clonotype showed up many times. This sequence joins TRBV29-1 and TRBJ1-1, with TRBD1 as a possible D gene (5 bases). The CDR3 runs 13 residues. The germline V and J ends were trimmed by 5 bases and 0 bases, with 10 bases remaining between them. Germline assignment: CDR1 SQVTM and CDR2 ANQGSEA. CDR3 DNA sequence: TGCAGCGTTAGAGGGGTAATGAACACTGAAGCTTTCTTT. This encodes CSVRGVMNTEAFF.

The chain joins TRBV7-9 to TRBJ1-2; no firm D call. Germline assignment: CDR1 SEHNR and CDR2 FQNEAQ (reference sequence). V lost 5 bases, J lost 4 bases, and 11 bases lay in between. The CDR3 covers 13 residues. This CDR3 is CASSPTQPYGYTF. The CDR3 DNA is TGTGCCAGCAGCCCTACACAACCCTATGGCTACACCTTC.

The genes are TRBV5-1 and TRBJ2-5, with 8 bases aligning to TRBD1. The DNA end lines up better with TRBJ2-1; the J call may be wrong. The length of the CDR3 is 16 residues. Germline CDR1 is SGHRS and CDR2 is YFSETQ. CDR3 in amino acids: CASSLDWDRSLNEQFF. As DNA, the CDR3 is TGCGCCAGCAGCTTGGATTGGGACAGGTCCCTGAATGAGCAGTTCTTC.

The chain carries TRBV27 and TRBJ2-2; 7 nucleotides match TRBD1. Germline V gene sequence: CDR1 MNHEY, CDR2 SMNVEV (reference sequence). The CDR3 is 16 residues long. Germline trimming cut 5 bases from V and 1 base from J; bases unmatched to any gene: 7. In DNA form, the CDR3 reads TGTGCCAGCAGTAGGCAACGACAGGGGAACACCGGGGAGCTGTTTTTT. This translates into CASSRQRQGNTGELFF.

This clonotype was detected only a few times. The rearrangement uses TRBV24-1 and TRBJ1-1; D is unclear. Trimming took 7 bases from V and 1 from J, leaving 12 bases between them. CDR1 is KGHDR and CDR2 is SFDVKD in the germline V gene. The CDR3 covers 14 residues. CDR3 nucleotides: TGTGCCACCAGCGCCCCAGGACGGAACACTGAAGCTTTCTTT. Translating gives CATSAPGRNTEAFF.

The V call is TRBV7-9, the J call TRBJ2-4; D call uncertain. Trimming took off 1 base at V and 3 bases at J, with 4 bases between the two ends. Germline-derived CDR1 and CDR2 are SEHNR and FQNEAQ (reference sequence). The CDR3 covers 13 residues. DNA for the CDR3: TGTGCCAGCAGCTTAGGGGACAAAAACATTCAGTACTTC. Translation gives CASSLGDKNIQYF. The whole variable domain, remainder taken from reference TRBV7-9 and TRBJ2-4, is DTGVSQNPRHKITKRGQNVTFRCDPISEHNRLYWYRQTLGQGPEFLTYFQNEAQLEKSRLLSDRFSAERPKGSFSTLEIQRTEQGDSAMYLCASSLGDKNIQYFGAGTRLSVL.